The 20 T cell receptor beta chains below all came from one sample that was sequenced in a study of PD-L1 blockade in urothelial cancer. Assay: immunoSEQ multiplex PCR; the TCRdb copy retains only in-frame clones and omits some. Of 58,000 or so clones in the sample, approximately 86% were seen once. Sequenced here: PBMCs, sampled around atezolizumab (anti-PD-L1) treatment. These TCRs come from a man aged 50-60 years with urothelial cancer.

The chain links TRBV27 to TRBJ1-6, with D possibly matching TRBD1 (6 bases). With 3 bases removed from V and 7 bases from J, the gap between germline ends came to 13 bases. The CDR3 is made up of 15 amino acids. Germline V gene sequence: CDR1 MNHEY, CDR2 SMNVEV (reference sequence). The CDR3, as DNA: TGTGCCAGCAGTTTTGGACAGACGAGGAATTCACCCCTCCACTTT. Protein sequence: CASSFGQTRNSPLHF.

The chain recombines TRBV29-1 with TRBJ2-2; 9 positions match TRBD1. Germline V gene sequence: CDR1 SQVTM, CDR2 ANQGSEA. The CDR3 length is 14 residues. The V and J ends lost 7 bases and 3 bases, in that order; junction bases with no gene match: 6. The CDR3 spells CSGGTGTDTGELFF. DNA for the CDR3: TGCAGCGGCGGGACAGGGACAGACACCGGGGAGCTGTTTTTT.

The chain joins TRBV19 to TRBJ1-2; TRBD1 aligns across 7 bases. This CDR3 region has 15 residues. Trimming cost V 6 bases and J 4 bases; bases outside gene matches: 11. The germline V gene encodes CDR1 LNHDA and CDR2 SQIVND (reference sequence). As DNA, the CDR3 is TGTGCCAGTAGACTGACAGGGAGAGAAGGCTATGGCTACACCTTC. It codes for CASRLTGREGYGYTF.

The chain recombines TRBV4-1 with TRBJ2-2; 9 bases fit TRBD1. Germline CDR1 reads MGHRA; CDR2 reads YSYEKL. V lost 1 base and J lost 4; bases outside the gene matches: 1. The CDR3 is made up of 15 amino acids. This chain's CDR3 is CASSQGGQGTGELFF. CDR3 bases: TGCGCCAGCAGCCAAGGGGGACAGGGCACCGGGGAGCTGTTTTTT.

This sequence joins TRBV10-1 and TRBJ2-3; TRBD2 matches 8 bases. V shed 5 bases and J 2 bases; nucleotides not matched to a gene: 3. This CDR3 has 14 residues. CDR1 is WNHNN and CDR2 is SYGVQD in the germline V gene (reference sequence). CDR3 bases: TGCGCCAGCAGTAACGGGAGGGCCACAGATACGCAGTATTTT. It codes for CASSNGRATDTQYF.

DNA for the CDR3: TGTGCCAGCAGCCCTCAAACAGGGACAACCTACGAGCAGTACTTC. Its translation: CASSPQTGTTYEQYF. The chain links TRBV7-8 to TRBJ2-7; tentative D call: TRBD1 (6 bases). Trimming cost V 5 bases and J 2 bases, with 16 bases left between them. Germline V gene data show CDR1 as SGHVS and CDR2 as FQNEAQ. The length of the CDR3 is 15 residues.

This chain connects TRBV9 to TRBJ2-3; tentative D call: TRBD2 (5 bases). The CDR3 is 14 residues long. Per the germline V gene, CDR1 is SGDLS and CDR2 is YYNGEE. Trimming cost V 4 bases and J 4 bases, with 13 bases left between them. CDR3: CASSKSGAPDTQYF. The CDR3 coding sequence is TGTGCCAGCAGCAAGAGCGGAGCTCCAGATACGCAGTATTTT.

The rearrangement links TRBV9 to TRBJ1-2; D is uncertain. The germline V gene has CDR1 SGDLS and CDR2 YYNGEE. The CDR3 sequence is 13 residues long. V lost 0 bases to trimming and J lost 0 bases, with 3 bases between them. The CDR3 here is CASSVDTNYGYTF. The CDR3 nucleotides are TGTGCCAGCAGCGTAGACACTAACTATGGCTACACCTTC.

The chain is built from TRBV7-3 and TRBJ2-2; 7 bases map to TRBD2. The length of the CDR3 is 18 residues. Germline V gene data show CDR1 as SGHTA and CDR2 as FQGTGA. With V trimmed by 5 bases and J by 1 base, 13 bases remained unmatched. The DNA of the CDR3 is TGTGCCAGCAGCCCCCGTGGAGCGGGAAGCAAGAACACCGGGGAGCTGTTTTTT. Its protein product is CASSPRGAGSKNTGELFF.

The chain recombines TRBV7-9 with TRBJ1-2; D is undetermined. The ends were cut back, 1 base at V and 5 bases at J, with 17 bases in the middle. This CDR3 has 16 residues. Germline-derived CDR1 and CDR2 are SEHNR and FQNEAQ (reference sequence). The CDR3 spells CASSLDTDRRGYGYTF. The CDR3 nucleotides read TGTGCCAGCAGCTTAGACACGGATCGGCGGGGATATGGCTACACCTTC.

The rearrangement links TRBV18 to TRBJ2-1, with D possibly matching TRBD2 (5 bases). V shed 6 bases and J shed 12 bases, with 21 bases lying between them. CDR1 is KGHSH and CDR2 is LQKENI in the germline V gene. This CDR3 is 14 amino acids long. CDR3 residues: CASSPFLETEGQFF. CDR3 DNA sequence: TGTGCCAGCTCCCCGTTTTTGGAGACTGAGGGGCAGTTCTTC. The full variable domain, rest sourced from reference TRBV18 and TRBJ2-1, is NAGVMQNPRHLVRRRGQEARLRCSPMKGHSHVYWYRQLPEEGLKFMVYLQKENIIDESGMPKERFSAEFPKEGPSILRIQQVVRGDSAAYFCASSPFLETEGQFFGPGTRLTVL.

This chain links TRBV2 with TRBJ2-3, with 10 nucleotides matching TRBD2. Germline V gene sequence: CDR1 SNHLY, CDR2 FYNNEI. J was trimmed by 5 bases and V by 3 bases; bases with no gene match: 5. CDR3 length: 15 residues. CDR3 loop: CASSEVLAGEDTQYF. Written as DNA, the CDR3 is TGTGCCAGCAGTGAGGTCCTAGCGGGGGAAGATACGCAGTATTTT.

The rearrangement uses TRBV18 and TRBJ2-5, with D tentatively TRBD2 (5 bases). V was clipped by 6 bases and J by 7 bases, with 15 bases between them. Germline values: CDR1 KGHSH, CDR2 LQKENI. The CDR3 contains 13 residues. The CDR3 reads CASSPQEGATQYF. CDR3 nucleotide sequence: TGTGCCAGCTCCCCCCAAGAGGGAGCGACCCAGTACTTC.

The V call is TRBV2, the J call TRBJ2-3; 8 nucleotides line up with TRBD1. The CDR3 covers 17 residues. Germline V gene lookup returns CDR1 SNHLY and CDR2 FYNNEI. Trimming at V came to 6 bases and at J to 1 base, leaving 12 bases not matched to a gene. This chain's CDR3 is CASRAPAGGFGTDTQYF. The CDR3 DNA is TGTGCCAGCAGAGCCCCTGCAGGGGGCTTCGGCACAGATACGCAGTATTTT.

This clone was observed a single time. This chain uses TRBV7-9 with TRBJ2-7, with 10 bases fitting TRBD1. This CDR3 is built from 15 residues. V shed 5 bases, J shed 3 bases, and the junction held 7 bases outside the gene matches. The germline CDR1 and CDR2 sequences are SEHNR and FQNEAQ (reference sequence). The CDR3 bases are TGTGCCAGCAGCAGCACGACAGGGGGCTTCTACGAGCAGTACTTC. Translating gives CASSSTTGGFYEQYF.

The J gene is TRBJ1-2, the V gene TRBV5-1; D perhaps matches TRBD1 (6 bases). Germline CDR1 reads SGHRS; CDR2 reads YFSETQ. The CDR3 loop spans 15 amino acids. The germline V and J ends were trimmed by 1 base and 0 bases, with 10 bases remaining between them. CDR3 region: CASSLSSGANYGYTF. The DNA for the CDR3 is TGCGCCAGCAGCTTGTCGTCAGGGGCTAACTATGGCTACACCTTC.

The CDR3 nucleotides are TGTGCCAGTAGTGCGACAGGGGGCGTCAACTATGGCTACACCTTC. Translating it yields CASSATGGVNYGYTF. V usage is TRBV19 and J usage is TRBJ1-2; TRBD1 matches 10 bases. Germline-derived CDR1 and CDR2 are LNHDA and SQIVND (reference sequence). This CDR3 contains 15 residues. After removal of 5 bases from V and 2 bases from J, the junction contained 5 bases not matched to a gene. The full variable domain, its missing parts supplied by reference TRBV19 and TRBJ1-2, is DGGITQSPKYLFRKEGQNVTLSCEQNLNHDAMYWYRQDPGQGLRLIYYSQIVNDFQKGDIAEGYSVSREKKESFPLTVTSAQKNPTAFYLCASSATGGVNYGYTFGSGTRLTVV.

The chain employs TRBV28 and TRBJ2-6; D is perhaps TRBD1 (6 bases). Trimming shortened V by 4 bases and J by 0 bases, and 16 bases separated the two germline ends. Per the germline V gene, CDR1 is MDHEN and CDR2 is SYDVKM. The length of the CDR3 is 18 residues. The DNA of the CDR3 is TGTGCCAGCAGTTCTCTCGGGACACCCTACTCTGGGGCCAACGTCCTGACTTTC. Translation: CASSSLGTPYSGANVLTF.

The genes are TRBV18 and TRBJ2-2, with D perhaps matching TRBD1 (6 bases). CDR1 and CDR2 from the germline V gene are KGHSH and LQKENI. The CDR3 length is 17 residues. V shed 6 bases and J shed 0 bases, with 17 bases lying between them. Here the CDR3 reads CASSPKQGASNTGELFF. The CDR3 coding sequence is TGTGCCAGCTCCCCCAAACAGGGAGCGTCGAACACCGGGGAGCTGTTTTTT.

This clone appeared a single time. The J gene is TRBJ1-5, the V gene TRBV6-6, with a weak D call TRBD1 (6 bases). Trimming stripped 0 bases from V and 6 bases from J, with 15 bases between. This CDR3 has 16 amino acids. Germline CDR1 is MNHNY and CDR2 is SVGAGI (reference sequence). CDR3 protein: CASSYSSGSGVQPQHF. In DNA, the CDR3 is TGTGCCAGCAGTTACTCTTCGGGCTCAGGGGTTCAGCCCCAGCATTTT.